The 21 T cell receptor beta chains reported below all come from one sample, sequenced in a study of chemoradiotherapy in HPV16-positive cancers. Measured with immunoSEQ multiplex PCR; TCRdb has only the in-frame clones, and not every one. In the table there are about 5,900 clones, roughly 84% of which are singletons. The specimen was tumor tissue, collected from a patient who underwent chemoradiotherapy. The receptors were sampled from a human donor with HPV-associated anogenital cancer.

The rearrangement joins TRBV11-1 to TRBJ2-5, with D perhaps matching TRBD2 (5 bases). The germline gives CDR1 SGHAT, CDR2 FQDESV (reference sequence). The V end lost 4 bases, the J end lost 5 bases, and 14 bases lay between the germline ends. The CDR3 is 14 residues long. CDR3 residues: CASSSGPRGETQYF. DNA for the CDR3: TGTGCCAGCAGCTCAGGACCGCGAGGGGAGACCCAGTACTTC. The full variable domain, with the rest looked up from reference TRBV11-1 and TRBJ2-5, is EAEVAQSPRYKITEKSQAVAFWCDPISGHATLYWYRQILGQGPELLVQFQDESVVDDSQLPKDRFSAERLKGVDSTLKIQPAELGDSAMYLCASSSGPRGETQYFGPGTRLLVL.

Remarks on this clone: Within the sample, other DNA sequences also encode this same CDR3. The rearrangement links TRBV10-3 to TRBJ1-5; D uncertain. The germline V gene has CDR1 ENHRY and CDR2 SYGVKD. Trimming stripped 2 bases from V and 0 bases from J, with 5 bases between. This CDR3 region has 14 residues. The CDR3 sequence: CAISEGVSNQPQHF. The CDR3 nucleotides are TGTGCCATCAGTGAGGGAGTTAGCAATCAGCCCCAGCATTTT.

This chain joins TRBV27 and TRBJ2-7, with D tentatively TRBD1 or TRBD2 (6 bases each). V was trimmed by 6 bases and J by 12 bases, leaving 18 bases between them. From germline, CDR1 is MNHEY and CDR2 SMNVEV (reference sequence). This CDR3 region has 12 residues. The CDR3 here is CASREPRGASYF. The CDR3 region has the DNA TGTGCCAGCAGGGAGCCAAGGGGGGCGTCGTACTTC.

The genes are TRBV9 and TRBJ2-1, with D tentatively TRBD1 (6 bases). The V end was cut by 0 bases, the J end by 4 bases, with 14 bases between. Germline V gives CDR1 SGDLS, CDR2 YYNGEE. This CDR3 region has 16 residues. The CDR3 region is CASSVDDRPLYNEQFF. As DNA, the CDR3 is TGTGCCAGCAGCGTAGACGACAGGCCGTTGTACAATGAGCAGTTCTTC.

The rearrangement uses TRBV2 and TRBJ1-1; no definite D call. Trimming removed 8 bases from V and 4 bases from J, with 26 bases in between. Germline V gene data show CDR1 as SNHLY and CDR2 as FYNNEI. The CDR3 loop spans 17 amino acids. CDR3 protein: CASVLSPTKLRGTEAFF. The CDR3 DNA sequence: TGTGCCAGCGTTCTAAGTCCGACAAAACTACGGGGCACTGAAGCTTTCTTT. Using reference TRBV2 and TRBJ1-1 for the parts outside the CDR3, the full variable domain is EPEVTQTPSHQVTQMGQEVILRCVPISNHLYFYWYRQILGQKVEFLVSFYNNEISEKSEIFDDQFSVERPDGSNFTLKIRSTKLEDSAMYFCASVLSPTKLRGTEAFFGQGTRLTVV.

V usage is TRBV5-6 and J usage is TRBJ1-6, with D possibly being TRBD1 (6 bases). Trimming removed 4 bases at V and 7 bases at J, with 12 bases between. Germline V gene data show CDR1 as SGHDT and CDR2 as YYEEEE. The CDR3 covers 14 residues. The CDR3 loop is CASSPDRSNSPLHF. CDR3 nucleotide sequence: TGTGCCAGCAGCCCGGACAGATCCAATTCACCCCTCCACTTT.

The rearrangement joins TRBV6-5 to TRBJ2-5; a possible D gene is TRBD1 (7 bases). The better agreement between TRBJ2-7 and the DNA end casts doubt on the J call. Per the germline V gene, CDR1 is MNHEY and CDR2 is SVGAGI. CDR3 length: 15 residues. The CDR3 bases are TGTGCCAGCAGTTACGCGGGACAGCTGAGCCACGAGCAGTACTTC. Encoded protein: CASSYAGQLSHEQYF.

The chain carries TRBV5-1 and TRBJ1-6; D not resolved. The CDR3 loop spans 14 amino acids. The V end was cut by 3 bases, the J end by 9 bases, with 13 bases between. The germline V gene encodes CDR1 SGHRS and CDR2 YFSETQ. This chain's CDR3 is CASSSGVGISPLHF. DNA of the CDR3: TGCGCCAGCAGCTCTGGGGTCGGGATTTCACCCCTCCACTTT.

This clone was recorded a few times. The chain is built from TRBV28 and TRBJ2-2, with D uncertain. The CDR3 length is 12 residues. V was clipped by 4 bases and J by 4 bases, with 4 bases between them. CDR1 is MDHEN, CDR2 SYDVKM, per germline. CDR3 in amino acids: CASSWSTGELFF. CDR3 sequence (DNA): TGTGCCAGCAGTTGGAGCACCGGGGAGCTGTTTTTT.

The chain is built from TRBV2 and TRBJ1-1; 9 bases are shared with TRBD1. V lost 6 bases to trimming and J lost 4 bases; unmatched junction nucleotides: 6. The CDR3 has 14 amino acids. Looked up from germline, CDR1 is SNHLY and CDR2 is FYNNEI. The CDR3: CASRDRGGSTEAFF. The DNA for the CDR3 is TGTGCCAGCAGGGACAGGGGAGGCTCCACTGAAGCTTTCTTT.

The chain uses TRBV9 and TRBJ1-2; possible D gene TRBD1, 6 bases. This CDR3 is built from 14 residues. Germline CDR1 reads SGDLS; CDR2 reads YYNGEE. V was trimmed by 3 bases and J by 13 bases, leaving 22 bases between them. CDR3 in amino acids: CASSEMTGAPLPTF. As DNA, the CDR3 is TGTGCCAGCAGCGAAATGACAGGAGCCCCTCTCCCCACCTTC.

In its sample, this clone was seen a few times. V gene TRBV20-1 combines with J gene TRBJ2-5; unclear D gene. Trimming stripped 5 bases from V and 5 bases from J, with 9 bases between. This CDR3 has 11 residues. The germline CDR1 and CDR2 sequences are DFQATT and SNEGSKA (reference sequence). The CDR3 sequence: CSAANWETQYF. The CDR3 DNA sequence: TGCAGTGCTGCTAACTGGGAGACCCAGTACTTC.

V is TRBV19 and J is TRBJ1-1, with 7 positions matching TRBD1. There are 16 residues in the CDR3. V lost 4 bases, J lost 4 bases, and 12 bases stayed unmatched. CDR1 is LNHDA, CDR2 SQIVND, per germline (reference sequence). CDR3 region: CASSNRDSGFVTEAFF. CDR3 in DNA: TGTGCCAGTAGTAACCGGGACAGCGGATTTGTCACTGAAGCTTTCTTT.

This rearrangement joins TRBV5-4 to TRBJ2-3; TRBD2 matches at 14 bases. The germline V gene has CDR1 SGHNT and CDR2 YYREEE (reference sequence). The CDR3 covers 18 residues. J lost 0 bases, V lost 4 bases, and 7 bases had no gene match. For the CDR3, the DNA is TGTGCCAGCAGCCTGGGACTAGCGGGGGATACTAGCACAGATACGCAGTATTTT. Protein sequence: CASSLGLAGDTSTDTQYF. Looking up the rest from reference TRBV5-4 and TRBJ2-3 gives the full variable domain: ETGVTQSPTHLIKTRGQQVTLRCSSQSGHNTVSWYQQALGQGPQFIFQYYREEENGRGNFPPRFSGLQFPNYSSELNVNALELDDSALYLCASSLGLAGDTSTDTQYFGPGTRLTVL.

This clone showed up just once. This chain links TRBV7-2 with TRBJ1-5; no reliable D call. Trimming pared 2 bases from V and 1 base from J, leaving 9 bases between. The CDR3 is 15 residues long. Germline CDR1 reads SGHTA; CDR2 reads FQGNSA. For the CDR3, the DNA is TGTGCCAGCAGCTTATGGGGAGAAAGCAATCAGCCCCAGCATTTT. Translating gives CASSLWGESNQPQHF. The whole variable domain, filled in from reference TRBV7-2 and TRBJ1-5, reads GAGVSQSPSNKVTEKGKDVELRCDPISGHTALYWYRQSLGQGLEFLIYFQGNSAPDKSGLPSDRFSAERTGGSVSTLTIQRTQQEDSAVYLCASSLWGESNQPQHFGDGTRLSIL.

V and J are TRBV5-1 and TRBJ1-4; D is ambiguous. The CDR3 extends over 15 amino acids. The V and J ends lost 5 bases and 7 bases respectively, with 18 bases between them. Germline assignment: CDR1 SGHRS and CDR2 YFSETQ. CDR3 sequence: CASRGGSSIFEKLFF. Here the CDR3 DNA reads TGCGCCAGCAGAGGAGGGTCGAGTATATTTGAAAAACTGTTTTTT.

This chain connects TRBV5-4 to TRBJ2-1, with 8 bases fitting TRBD1. The CDR3 is made up of 14 amino acids. The germline V gene encodes CDR1 SGHNT and CDR2 YYREEE (reference sequence). Trimming took 4 bases from V and 4 from J; bases not matched to a gene: 4. The CDR3 sequence: CASSVGQEYNEQFF. CDR3 DNA sequence: TGTGCCAGCAGCGTGGGACAGGAGTACAATGAGCAGTTCTTC.

This chain uses TRBV4-3 with TRBJ1-5; tentatively, D is TRBD1 (5 bases). The germline gives CDR1 LGHNA, CDR2 YSLEER. The CDR3 totals 16 residues. The V gene lost 0 bases and the J gene lost 3 bases, with 12 bases spanning the gap. The CDR3 is CASSQDNQGNNQPQHF. The CDR3 bases are TGCGCCAGCAGCCAAGATAATCAGGGTAACAATCAGCCCCAGCATTTT.

The chain combines TRBV28 with TRBJ1-1; weak D call: TRBD1 (6 bases). The CDR3 consists of 15 residues. Germline V gene sequence: CDR1 MDHEN, CDR2 SYDVKM. V was clipped by 5 bases and J by 1 base, with 14 bases between them. The CDR3 region has the DNA TGTGCCAGCAGTCCCGGGGGACACAAGAACACTGAAGCTTTCTTT. Its protein is CASSPGGHKNTEAFF.

The chain is built from TRBV2 and TRBJ1-5; D is ambiguous. Germline CDR1 is SNHLY and CDR2 is FYNNEI. The CDR3 consists of 14 residues. V was shortened by 3 bases and J by 16 bases, with 22 bases between the two germline ends. The CDR3 here is CASSETFQDRLPHF. The CDR3 coding sequence is TGTGCCAGCAGTGAGACTTTTCAGGACCGACTTCCCCATTTT.

This sequence joins TRBV13 and TRBJ2-3, with a weak D call TRBD1 (6 bases). The CDR3 length is 13 residues. Per germline, CDR1 PRHDT and CDR2 FYEKMQ (reference sequence). V gave up 5 bases and J gave up 6 bases, with 12 bases separating them. The CDR3 region is CASSRNQGDTQYF. The DNA for the CDR3 is TGTGCCAGCAGCAGAAATCAGGGGGATACGCAGTATTTT. The variable domain in full, completed from reference TRBV13 and TRBJ2-3, reads AAGVIQSPRHLIKEKRETATLKCYPIPRHDTVYWYQQGPGQDPQFLISFYEKMQSDKGSIPDRFSAQQFSDYHSELNMSSLELGDSALYFCASSRNQGDTQYFGPGTRLTVL.